A selection of T cell receptor beta chains follows, all from one sample in a study of STAT5B mutations in CD4+ large granular lymphocyte leukemia. Clones were sequenced by immunoSEQ multiplex PCR, and TCRdb holds only the in-frame ones, with some missing. The repertoire has around 38,000 clones, nearly 90% of them found once; the top ten carry around 3.5%. Input material: CD4+ T cells from blood buffy coats. The receptors shown here come from a human donor in good health. CDR3s include the opening cysteine and the closing phenylalanine or tryptophan. Fields, in order: V gene, J gene, D gene, CDR3 length, clone size, CDR3 DNA, CDR3 protein. D genes are given only for firm matches. Clone size is stated in some rows and not others, as once, few, many or a class when expanded.

v_gene: TRBV6-5
j_gene: TRBJ2-1
d_gene: TRBD2
len: 15
abundance: -
CDR3nt: TGTGCCAGCAGTTGGGGGACTAGCGGTTACAATGAGCAGTTCTTC
CDR3aa: CASSWGTSGYNEQFF

v_gene: TRBV7-7
j_gene: TRBJ2-1
d_gene: TRBD1
len: 15
abundance: once
CDR3nt: TGTGCTAGCAGTCCGGGACAGGGGGACGGCAATGAGCAGTTCTTC
CDR3aa: CASSPGQGDGNEQFF

v_gene: TRBV5-4
j_gene: TRBJ2-7
d_gene: TRBD2
len: 18
abundance: -
CDR3nt: TGTGCCAGCAGTCACGTAAAACCGGGACTAGCGGGAAGGTACGAGCAGTACTTC
CDR3aa: CASSHVKPGLAGRYEQYF

v_gene: TRBV28
j_gene: TRBJ1-2
d_gene: -
len: 13
abundance: -
CDR3nt: TGTGCCAGCATTCGAGGGGGACACTATGGCTACACCTTC
CDR3aa: CASIRGGHYGYTF

v_gene: TRBV5-8
j_gene: TRBJ2-3
d_gene: TRBD2
len: 18
abundance: -
CDR3nt: TGTGCCAGCAGCTTGGGCACTAGCGGGAGCGGGACCACAGATACGCAGTATTTT
CDR3aa: CASSLGTSGSGTTDTQYF

v_gene: TRBV19
j_gene: TRBJ1-5
d_gene: -
len: 14
abundance: -
CDR3nt: TGTGCCAGTAGATCGGGTTGGGGGGTTCAGCCCCAGCATTTT
CDR3aa: CASRSGWGVQPQHF

v_gene: TRBV28
j_gene: TRBJ1-4
d_gene: TRBD1
len: 16
abundance: -
CDR3nt: TGTGCCAGCAGTCGCCCACGGGACAGCCTCAATGAAAAACTGTTTTTT
CDR3aa: CASSRPRDSLNEKLFF

v_gene: TRBV27
j_gene: TRBJ1-4
d_gene: -
len: 15
abundance: -
CDR3nt: TGTGCCAGCAGTTCGAACGTAATGCTTAATGAAAAACTGTTTTTT
CDR3aa: CASSSNVMLNEKLFF

v_gene: TRBV4-3
j_gene: TRBJ1-2
d_gene: -
len: 14
abundance: -
CDR3nt: TGCGCCAGCAGCCGAATCGGGACGGACTATGGCTACACCTTC
CDR3aa: CASSRIGTDYGYTF

v_gene: TRBV28
j_gene: TRBJ2-2
d_gene: -
len: 15
abundance: -
CDR3nt: TGTGCCAGCAGTGATGACAGGTCGAACACCGGGGAGCTGTTTTTT
CDR3aa: CASSDDRSNTGELFF

v_gene: TRBV7-9
j_gene: TRBJ2-3
d_gene: -
len: 12
abundance: -
CDR3nt: TGTGCCAGCAGCCCTGACGCAGATACGCAGTATTTT
CDR3aa: CASSPDADTQYF

v_gene: TRBV6-5
j_gene: TRBJ2-7
d_gene: TRBD1
len: 15
abundance: -
CDR3nt: TGTGCCAGCAGTTACTCCCCAGGGGGCTTTTACGAGCAGTACTTC
CDR3aa: CASSYSPGGFYEQYF

v_gene: TRBV4-3
j_gene: TRBJ1-1
d_gene: -
len: 16
abundance: few
CDR3nt: TGCGCCAGCAGCCAAGAAGCGGGGGCAGAGAACACTGAAGCTTTCTTT
CDR3aa: CASSQEAGAENTEAFF

v_gene: TRBV5-1
j_gene: TRBJ1-2
d_gene: TRBD1
len: 15
abundance: -
CDR3nt: TGCGCCAGCAGCTTGGACCCAGGGGGCGCGGAGAGTGACACCTTC
CDR3aa: CASSLDPGGAESDTF

v_gene: TRBV6-5
j_gene: TRBJ1-2
d_gene: TRBD1
len: 13
abundance: -
CDR3nt: TGTGCCAGCAGTGACCTGACAGGGTATGGCTACACCTTC
CDR3aa: CASSDLTGYGYTF

v_gene: TRBV6-6
j_gene: TRBJ2-7
d_gene: -
len: 15
abundance: -
CDR3nt: TGTGCCAGCAGTTACGGGTGGGACTCGTCCTACGAGCAGTACTTC
CDR3aa: CASSYGWDSSYEQYF

v_gene: TRBV5-6
j_gene: TRBJ1-1
d_gene: -
len: 14
abundance: -
CDR3nt: TGTGCCAGCAGCTCCGGGACGGGAGGTACTGAAGCTTTCTTT
CDR3aa: CASSSGTGGTEAFF

v_gene: TRBV11-3
j_gene: TRBJ1-1
d_gene: -
len: 15
abundance: -
CDR3nt: TGTGCCAGCAGCTTAGGGGGAGGGAGAAAGGCTGAAGCTTTCTTT
CDR3aa: CASSLGGGRKAEAFF

v_gene: TRBV5-4
j_gene: TRBJ1-5
d_gene: TRBD1
len: 16
abundance: few
CDR3nt: TGTGCCAGCAGCAATCAGGGGGCGGGGAGCAATCAGCCCCAGCATTTT
CDR3aa: CASSNQGAGSNQPQHF

v_gene: TRBV19
j_gene: TRBJ2-5
d_gene: TRBD1
len: 13
abundance: -
CDR3nt: TGTGCCAGCATCGGACAGGGGGGGAAGACCCAGTACTTC
CDR3aa: CASIGQGGKTQYF

v_gene: TRBV6-1
j_gene: TRBJ2-2
d_gene: -
len: 13
abundance: once
CDR3nt: TGTGCCAGCAGTGTCGGGACATCGCGGGAGCTGTTTTTT
CDR3aa: CASSVGTSRELFF

v_gene: TRBV5-8
j_gene: TRBJ2-3
d_gene: TRBD2
len: 15
abundance: -
CDR3nt: TGTGCCAGCACCGCGGGGGTAGGAAGCACAGATACGCAGTATTTT
CDR3aa: CASTAGVGSTDTQYF

v_gene: TRBV28
j_gene: TRBJ2-7
d_gene: TRBD2
len: 15
abundance: -
CDR3nt: TGTGCCAGCAGAGGAGCGGGAGGACAGATCTACGAGCAGTACTTC
CDR3aa: CASRGAGGQIYEQYF